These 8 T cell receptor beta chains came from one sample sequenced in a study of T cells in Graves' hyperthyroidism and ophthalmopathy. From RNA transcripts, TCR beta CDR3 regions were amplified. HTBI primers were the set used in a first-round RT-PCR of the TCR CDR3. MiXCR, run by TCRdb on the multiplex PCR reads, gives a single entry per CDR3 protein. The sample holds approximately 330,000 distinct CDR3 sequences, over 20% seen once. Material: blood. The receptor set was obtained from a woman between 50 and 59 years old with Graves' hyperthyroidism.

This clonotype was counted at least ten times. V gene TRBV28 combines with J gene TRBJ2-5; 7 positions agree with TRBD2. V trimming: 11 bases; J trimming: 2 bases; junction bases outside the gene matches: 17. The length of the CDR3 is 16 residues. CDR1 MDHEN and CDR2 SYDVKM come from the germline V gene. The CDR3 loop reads CAGTRAGVGQQETQYF. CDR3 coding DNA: TGTGCCGGCACTCGGGCGGGAGTAGGACAACAAGAGACCCAGTACTTC.

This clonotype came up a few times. CDR3 amino acids: CASSRTGNNEQFF. For the CDR3, the DNA is TGTGCCAGTAGTAGGACAGGGAACAATGAGCAGTTCTTC. J is TRBJ2-1 and V is TRBV19; 8 nucleotides agree with TRBD1. Trimming took 4 bases from V and 5 from J; bases not matched to a gene: 1. The CDR3 is 13 amino acids. Looked up from germline, CDR1 is LNHDA and CDR2 is SQIVND (reference sequence).

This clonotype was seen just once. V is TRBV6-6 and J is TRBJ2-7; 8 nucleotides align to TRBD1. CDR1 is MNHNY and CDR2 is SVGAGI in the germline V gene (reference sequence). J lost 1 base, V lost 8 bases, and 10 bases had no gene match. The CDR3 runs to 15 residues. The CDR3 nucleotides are TGTGCCAGCGGTGAGGACAGGGTGGCGTCCTACGAGCAGTACTTC. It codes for CASGEDRVASYEQYF.

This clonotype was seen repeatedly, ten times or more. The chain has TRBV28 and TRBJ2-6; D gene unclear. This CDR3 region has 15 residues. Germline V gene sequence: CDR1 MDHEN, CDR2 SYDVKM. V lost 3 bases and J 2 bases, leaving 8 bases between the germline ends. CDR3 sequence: CASSFGRTGANVLTF. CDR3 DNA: TGTGCCAGCAGTTTTGGCCGGACTGGGGCCAACGTCCTGACTTTC.

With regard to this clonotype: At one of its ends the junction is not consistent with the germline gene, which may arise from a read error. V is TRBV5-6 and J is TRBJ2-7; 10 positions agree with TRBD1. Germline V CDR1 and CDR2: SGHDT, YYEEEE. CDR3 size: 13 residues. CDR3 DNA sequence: TGTGCCACCAGCCGGGACAGGGGTTACGAGCAGTACTTC. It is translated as CATSRDRGYEQYF.

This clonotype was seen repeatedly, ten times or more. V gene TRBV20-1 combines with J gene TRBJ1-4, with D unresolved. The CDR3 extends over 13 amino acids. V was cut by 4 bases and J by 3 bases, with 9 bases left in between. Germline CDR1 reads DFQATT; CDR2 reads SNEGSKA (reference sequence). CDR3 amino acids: CSAKGLANEKLFF. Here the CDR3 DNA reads TGCAGTGCTAAGGGCTTAGCTAATGAAAAACTGTTTTTT.

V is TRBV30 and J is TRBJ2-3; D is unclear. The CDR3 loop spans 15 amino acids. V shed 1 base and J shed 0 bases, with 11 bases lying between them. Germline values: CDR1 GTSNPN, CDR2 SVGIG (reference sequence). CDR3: CAWSGRPTSTDTQYF. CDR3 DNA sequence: TGTGCCTGGAGTGGACGGCCTACTAGCACAGATACGCAGTATTTT.

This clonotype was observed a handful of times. CDR3 sequence: CASSIVIRDAEAFF. In nucleotides, the CDR3 is TGTGCCAGTAGTATAGTCATAAGGGACGCTGAAGCTTTCTTT. The chain recombines TRBV19 with TRBJ1-1; D perhaps matches TRBD1 (5 bases). Germline V gene sequence: CDR1 LNHDA, CDR2 SQIVND (reference sequence). With 1 base removed from V and 6 bases from J, the gap between germline ends came to 12 bases. The CDR3 is 14 amino acids. The whole variable domain, remainder taken from reference TRBV19 and TRBJ1-1, is DGGITQSPKYLFRKEGQNVTLSCEQNLNHDAMYWYRQDPGQGLRLIYYSQIVNDFQKGDIAEGYSVSREKKESFPLTVTSAQKNPTAFYLCASSIVIRDAEAFFGQGTRLTVV.